This T cell receptor (beta chain) is drawn from a study of identical twins. The CDR3 extends over 16 amino acids. Trimming took 2 bases from V and 3 from J; bases not matched to a gene: 7. Germline V gene lookup returns CDR1 LGHNA and CDR2 YNFKEQ. This clonotype was seen only a few times. TCRdb re-called the 5' RACE reads with MiXCR, one entry per CDR3 protein. The table shows under 900,000 distinct CDR3 sequences, with around an eighth occurring only once. This same sample was also part of a study on yellow fever vaccine responses in identical twins.

Sequencing was done on a sample of PBMCs. The gene calls are TRBV4-2 and TRBJ2-5, with 9 bases aligning to TRBD1. The TCR comes from a woman between 18 and 30 years old in good health. Here the CDR3 DNA reads TGTGCCAGCAGCCAACGTCCCGGGACAGGGAAAGAGACCCAGTACTTC. Translated: CASSQRPGTGKETQYF.